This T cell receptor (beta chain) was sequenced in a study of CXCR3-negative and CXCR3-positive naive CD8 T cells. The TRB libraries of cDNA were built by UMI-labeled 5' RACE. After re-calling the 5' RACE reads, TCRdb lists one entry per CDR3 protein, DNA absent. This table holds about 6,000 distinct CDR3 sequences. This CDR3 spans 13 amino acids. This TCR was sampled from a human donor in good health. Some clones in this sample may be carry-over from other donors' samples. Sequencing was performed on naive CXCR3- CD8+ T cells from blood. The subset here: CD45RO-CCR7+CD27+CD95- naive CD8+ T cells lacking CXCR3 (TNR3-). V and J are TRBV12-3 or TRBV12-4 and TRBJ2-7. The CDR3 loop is CASSFGGSYEQYF.